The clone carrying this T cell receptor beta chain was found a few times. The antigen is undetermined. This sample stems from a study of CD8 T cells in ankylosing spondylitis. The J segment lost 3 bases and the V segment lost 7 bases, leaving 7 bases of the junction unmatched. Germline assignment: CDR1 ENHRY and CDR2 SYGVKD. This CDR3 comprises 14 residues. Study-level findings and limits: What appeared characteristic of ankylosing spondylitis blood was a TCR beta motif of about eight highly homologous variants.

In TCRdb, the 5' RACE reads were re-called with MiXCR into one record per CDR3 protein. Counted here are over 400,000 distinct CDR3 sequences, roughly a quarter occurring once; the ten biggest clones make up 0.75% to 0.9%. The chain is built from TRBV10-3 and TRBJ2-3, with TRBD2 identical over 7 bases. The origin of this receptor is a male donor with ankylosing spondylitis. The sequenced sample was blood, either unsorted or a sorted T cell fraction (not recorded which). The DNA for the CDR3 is TGTGCCATCACCGGATCTAGCGGTACAGATACGCAGTATTTT. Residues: CAITGSSGTDTQYF.